This T cell receptor (beta chain) appears in the sequencing data of a study of blood T cells in healthy people across ages. A J-beta primer mix and a sample-barcoded 5' primer were used in a second PCR of about 6 to 12 cycles. TCRdb recomputed calls from the 5' RACE reads with MiXCR, one row per CDR3 protein. The sample holds roughly 800,000 distinct CDR3 sequences; about a quarter are singletons and the top ten take roughly 3.1%. The data also belong to a second study, concerning T cells of mothers and their children.

Source material: blood. The receptor was isolated from a boy younger than 18 in good health.

The CDR3 reads CASEWTWRTGELFF. Written as DNA, the CDR3 is TGTGCCAGTGAGTGGACATGGAGGACCGGGGAGCTGTTTTTT. V is TRBV6-1 and J is TRBJ2-2; D is tentatively TRBD1 or TRBD2 (5 bases each). This CDR3 spans 14 amino acids. Germline CDR1 MNHNS, CDR2 SASEGT. V lost 9 bases to trimming and J lost 5 bases, with 16 bases between them.